These 20 T cell receptor beta chains were all obtained from the same sample, sequenced in a study of response to subunit inactivated influenza vaccine. Each CDR3 protein gets one entry after TCRdb re-called the RT-PCR reads with MiXCR. The sample consists of roughly 160,000 distinct CDR3 sequences, approximately 11% of them appearing once. The source material was non-naive T cells sorted from PBMCs, sampled about 40 days after vaccination. These receptors were taken from a man between 50 and 59 years old who received an inactivated influenza vaccine.

This clonotype was recorded a few times. The chain couples TRBV25-1 to TRBJ1-1, with 9 bases that match TRBD1. The CDR3 totals 13 residues. Germline V gene sequence: CDR1 MGHDK, CDR2 SYGVNS. V lost 7 bases to trimming and J lost 5 bases; unmatched junction nucleotides: 5. The CDR3 DNA sequence: TGTGCCAGCAACCGTGGGACAGGGACTGAAGCTTTCTTT. Its translation is CASNRGTGTEAFF.

This rearrangement joins TRBV29-1 to TRBJ2-7; D is perhaps TRBD1 (5 bases). This CDR3 spans 12 amino acids. CDR1 and CDR2 (germline): SQVTM, ANQGSEA. The V end was cut by 4 bases, the J end by 1 base, with 8 bases between. The CDR3 nucleotides are TGCAGCGTTGTGGGGCGGTCCTACGAGCAGTACTTC. Protein: CSVVGRSYEQYF.

In this sample, this clonotype turned up many times. This chain connects TRBV25-1 to TRBJ2-1; TRBD1 might be the D (6 bases). The length of the CDR3 is 15 residues. CDR1 is MGHDK and CDR2 is SYGVNS in the germline V gene. Trimming removed 3 bases from V and 3 bases from J, with 12 bases in between. The chain's CDR3 is CASSDRGHFYNEQFF. The CDR3 nucleotides are TGTGCCAGCAGTGACAGGGGCCACTTCTACAATGAGCAGTTCTTC.

CDR3 DNA: TGTGCCAGCAGCTTAGCGCGGACAGACTATGGCTACACCTTC. This translates into CASSLARTDYGYTF. The rearrangement uses TRBV7-2 and TRBJ1-2, with D maybe TRBD1 (6 bases). Deletions cut 0 bases from V and 3 bases from J, with 8 bases between. CDR3 length: 14 residues. CDR1 SGHTA and CDR2 FQGNSA come from the germline V gene.

The V gene is TRBV2, the J gene TRBJ1-4, with TRBD1 matching over 7 bases. The germline gives CDR1 SNHLY, CDR2 FYNNEI. CDR3 size: 14 residues. Germline trimming cut 5 bases from V and 7 bases from J; bases unmatched to any gene: 7. The CDR3 region is CASSRQGAPEKLFF. The CDR3 coding sequence is TGTGCCAGCAGTCGACAGGGAGCTCCTGAAAAACTGTTTTTT. The variable domain in full, completed from reference TRBV2 and TRBJ1-4, reads EPEVTQTPSHQVTQMGQEVILRCVPISNHLYFYWYRQILGQKVEFLVSFYNNEISEKSEIFDDQFSVERPDGSNFTLKIRSTKLEDSAMYFCASSRQGAPEKLFFGSGTQLSVL.

This clonotype was observed at least ten times. The chain has TRBV7-8 and TRBJ2-1; 9 positions match TRBD2. The trim removed 4 bases at V and 4 bases at J, leaving 8 bases unmatched. Germline V lookup: CDR1 SGHVS, CDR2 FQNEAQ. The CDR3 has 16 amino acids. DNA for the CDR3: TGTGCCAGCAGCTCGGCGGGGGGGCTTAATTACAATGAGCAGTTCTTC. Protein: CASSSAGGLNYNEQFF.

V usage is TRBV20-1 and J usage is TRBJ2-7; 10 nucleotides agree with TRBD2. Looked up from germline, CDR1 is DFQATT and CDR2 is SNEGSKA (reference sequence). CDR3 length: 15 residues. V shed 0 bases, J shed 3 bases, and the junction held 5 bases outside the gene matches. The CDR3 loop reads CSARDRLAGVYEQYF. The DNA of the CDR3 is TGCAGTGCTAGAGATCGTCTAGCGGGGGTCTACGAGCAGTACTTC.

The table lists this clonotype with a few counts. V gene TRBV20-1 combines with J gene TRBJ2-4; 14 bases align to TRBD2. V shed 5 bases and J 4 bases; nucleotides not matched to a gene: 1. Germline lookup yields CDR1 DFQATT and CDR2 SNEGSKA (reference sequence). There are 14 residues in the CDR3. CDR3 nucleotides: TGCAGTGCTTGGACTAGCGGGGGGAAAAACATTCAGTACTTC. Its translation is CSAWTSGGKNIQYF.

Only a few counts were recorded for this clonotype. V and J are TRBV6-2 or TRBV6-3 and TRBJ2-3; 8 bases are shared with TRBD2. The CDR3 sequence is 20 residues long. Per the germline V gene, CDR1 is MNHEY and CDR2 is SVGEGT. The ends lost 2 bases at V and 2 bases at J; junction bases unmatched: 18. CDR3 DNA: TGTGCCAGCAGTTACACTACCCTCTTAGTAGCGGGAATATACACAGATACGCAGTATTTT. As protein: CASSYTTLLVAGIYTDTQYF.

CDR3 in amino acids: CASSQGSAVAGATDTQYF. Written as DNA, the CDR3 is TGCGCCAGCAGCCAAGGTTCGGCGGTAGCGGGGGCGACAGATACGCAGTATTTT. V usage is TRBV4-3 and J usage is TRBJ2-3, with 9 bases fitting TRBD2. Germline CDR1 reads LGHNA; CDR2 reads YSLEER. V lost 1 base to trimming and J lost 3 bases; unmatched junction nucleotides: 11. The CDR3 covers 18 residues.

This clonotype was detected only a few times. This sequence joins TRBV29-1 and TRBJ2-3; D not resolved. The V and J ends lost 6 bases and 2 bases respectively, with 9 bases between them. The germline V gene has CDR1 SQVTM and CDR2 ANQGSEA. The CDR3 loop spans 12 amino acids. CDR3 sequence: CSVKPPTDTQYF. The CDR3 DNA reads as TGCAGCGTCAAACCTCCCACAGATACGCAGTATTTT.

The CDR3 loop reads CASSPRGSSGNEQYF. The CDR3 coding sequence is TGTGCCAGCTCACCTCGGGGCTCCTCCGGGAACGAGCAGTACTTC. V usage is TRBV18 and J usage is TRBJ2-7; the D gene could be TRBD1 or TRBD2 (5 bases each). Germline lookup yields CDR1 KGHSH and CDR2 LQKENI. V lost 3 bases, J lost 5 bases, and 17 bases lay in between. The CDR3 sequence is 15 residues long.

The chain uses TRBV20-1 and TRBJ1-1, with 7 bases aligning to TRBD1. Germline trimming cut 3 bases from V and 4 bases from J; bases unmatched to any gene: 8. Germline V gives CDR1 DFQATT, CDR2 SNEGSKA (reference sequence). CDR3 size: 14 residues. The CDR3 protein is CSASRGGGGTEAFF. In nucleotides, the CDR3 is TGCAGTGCTAGTAGGGGAGGGGGCGGCACTGAAGCTTTCTTT.

This clonotype was picked up a small number of times. The chain recombines TRBV7-9 with TRBJ2-5; 11 bases match TRBD2. The V and J ends lost 5 bases and 3 bases, in that order; junction bases with no gene match: 5. CDR1 SEHNR and CDR2 FQNEAQ come from the germline V gene (reference sequence). CDR3 length: 15 amino acids. The CDR3 region has the DNA TGTGCCAGCAGCCGCGAGGGACTAGCGGAAGAGACCCAGTACTTC. Protein sequence: CASSREGLAEETQYF.

In this sample, this clonotype turned up many times. V and J are TRBV20-1 and TRBJ2-3; perhaps TRBD1 as D (5 bases). Between the trimmed V and J ends, which lost 6 bases and 2 bases, there was a span of 12 bases. There are 13 residues in the CDR3. Per the germline V gene, CDR1 is DFQATT and CDR2 is SNEGSKA (reference sequence). Here the CDR3 reads CSADSQNTDTQYF. CDR3 nucleotide sequence: TGCAGTGCAGACAGCCAAAACACAGATACGCAGTATTTT.

This clonotype was seen repeatedly, ten times or more. The V and J genes are TRBV20-1 and TRBJ2-1, with 9 bases fitting TRBD1. Germline V gene data show CDR1 as DFQATT and CDR2 as SNEGSKA (reference sequence). Germline trimming cut 2 bases from V and 3 bases from J; bases unmatched to any gene: 11. The CDR3 covers 17 residues. This chain's CDR3 is CSARYLGQGGSYNEQFF. CDR3 DNA: TGCAGTGCTAGATACCTGGGACAGGGAGGGAGCTACAATGAGCAGTTCTTC.

For the CDR3, the DNA is TGTGCCACCAGTGACCAACAGGGTACGGCGCAGTATTTT. It translates to CATSDQQGTAQYF. This sequence joins TRBV24-1 and TRBJ2-3, with D tentatively TRBD1 (6 bases). CDR3 length: 13 residues. V gave up 4 bases and J gave up 10 bases, with 14 bases separating them. The germline V gene has CDR1 KGHDR and CDR2 SFDVKD.

The chain uses TRBV12-3 or TRBV12-4 and TRBJ2-5, with D possibly matching TRBD2 (6 bases). The V gene lost 6 bases and the J gene lost 1 base, with 15 bases spanning the gap. This CDR3 has 15 residues. The CDR3 region has the DNA TGTGCCAGCAGGCGGGGCCAACGCAGCCAAGAGACCCAGTACTTC. This translates into CASRRGQRSQETQYF.

This clonotype was picked up a small number of times. The gene calls are TRBV20-1 and TRBJ1-1; TRBD1 might be the D (5 bases). V dropped 1 base and J dropped 7 bases, with 7 bases sitting between them. Per germline, CDR1 DFQATT and CDR2 SNEGSKA (reference sequence). CDR3 length: 11 amino acids. CDR3 amino acids: CSARADSEAFF. CDR3 in DNA: TGCAGTGCTAGAGCAGACAGTGAAGCTTTCTTT.

This clonotype was recorded at least ten times. The chain combines TRBV29-1 with TRBJ2-2, with TRBD1 as a possible D gene (6 bases). With 7 bases removed from V and 6 bases from J, the gap between germline ends came to 15 bases. The germline V gene encodes CDR1 SQVTM and CDR2 ANQGSEA. The CDR3 totals 13 residues. The CDR3 coding sequence is TGCAGCGGTTTACTACAGGGCCCCGGGGAGCTGTTTTTT. It encodes CSGLLQGPGELFF.